This note documents a single T cell receptor beta chain sequence. Measured with immunoSEQ multiplex PCR; TCRdb has only the in-frame clones, and not every one. The sample lists approximately 980,000 clones, 70% to 85% occurring once. This CDR3 spans 14 amino acids. The germline V and J ends were trimmed by 3 bases and 3 bases, with 11 bases remaining between them. The V gene's germline CDR1 is SEHNR and CDR2 FQNEAQ (reference sequence). The data stem from a study of shared clonotypes between healthy human individuals. The chain carries TRBV7-9 and TRBJ2-5; D is possibly TRBD1 (6 bases). This clonotype was obtained from a man aged 18-30 years in good health. Sequencing was performed on memory CD4+ T cells sorted from blood. Subset here: CD45RA-negative fraction. This CDR3 is CASSLKAGEETQYF. The DNA of the CDR3 is TGTGCCAGCAGCTTGAAGGCAGGGGAAGAGACCCAGTACTTC.